Listed below are T cell receptor beta chains from one sample, sequenced in a study of blood T cell repertoires in COVID-19. Only in-frame clones appear in the TCRdb table, and some are missing; sequencing was by immunoSEQ multiplex PCR. The sample consists of more than 65,000 clones, about four fifths of them appearing once. The sequenced material came from peripheral blood. Receptors originate from a woman of 80 years or more with acute or convalescent COVID-19. CDR3s include the opening cysteine and the closing phenylalanine or tryptophan. The D gene is left open where the match is weak. A row's size may be missing; if present it is once, few, many or a size class.

j_gene | v_gene | abundance | d_gene | CDR3nt | CDR3aa
TRBJ2-1 | TRBV5-1 | . | . | TGCGCCAGCAGCTTGGCCCCAGGGGCCTACAATGAGCAGTTCTTC | CASSLAPGAYNEQFF
TRBJ2-1 | TRBV5-1 | . | TRBD2 | TGCGCCAGCAGCCTGGGACTAGCGGGAGGATTGTACAATGAGCAGTTCTTC | CASSLGLAGGLYNEQFF
TRBJ2-1 | TRBV5-1 | once | . | TGCGCCAGCAGCTTGGTCCGGGGATCTGTCGATGAGCAGTTCTTC | CASSLVRGSVDEQFF
TRBJ2-6 | TRBV5-1 | . | . | TGCGCCAGCAGCTTGGCCGAGAGTATCTCTGGGGCCAACGTCCTGACTTTC | CASSLAESISGANVLTF
TRBJ1-5 | TRBV19 | . | . | TGTGCCAGTAGTATAATTAGGACAAGCAATCAGCCCCAGCATTTT | CASSIIRTSNQPQHF
TRBJ1-2 | TRBV24-1 | . | . | TGTGCCACCAGTGAACGAGGTCGTTATGGCTACACCTTC | CATSERGRYGYTF
TRBJ2-3 | TRBV5-4 | . | TRBD2 | TGTGCCAGCAGCTTTGGCGTTAGAGGGACTAGCAGAGATACGCAGTATTTT | CASSFGVRGTSRDTQYF
TRBJ1-4 | TRBV7-9 | . | TRBD1 | TGTGCCAGCAGCTCAGGACAGGGGAGTGGTACGGGTGAAAAACTGTTTTTT | CASSSGQGSGTGEKLFF
TRBJ2-1 | TRBV6-1 | . | TRBD2 | TGTGCCAGCAGTGAATTTAGCGGGAGCCGGTACAATGAGCAGTTCTTC | CASSEFSGSRYNEQFF
TRBJ1-5 | TRBV7-2 | . | . | TGTGCCAGCAGCTTAGTTGGGGGGAATCAGCCCCAGCATTTT | CASSLVGGNQPQHF
TRBJ1-2 | TRBV2 | . | TRBD1 | TGTGCCAGCAGGCCACAAGACAGGGGTGCAGGTGGCTACACCTTC | CASRPQDRGAGGYTF
TRBJ2-1 | TRBV7-2 | . | TRBD2 | TGTGCCAGCAGCCTTAGCGGGTACAATGAGCAGTTCTTC | CASSLSGYNEQFF
TRBJ2-2 | TRBV10-1 | . | TRBD2 | TGCGCCAGCAGTGAGCCTAGCGGGAGATACACCGGGGAGCTGTTTTTT | CASSEPSGRYTGELFF
TRBJ2-5 | TRBV2 | . | TRBD2 | TGTGCCAGCAGGAGACGAGCGGGAGGGTTGTTGGAGACCCAGTACTTC | CASRRRAGGLLETQYF
TRBJ2-5 | TRBV3-1/TRBV3-2 | . | TRBD2 | TGTGCCAGCAGCCAAGAGGGGAGACTAGCGGCACAAGAGACCCAGTACTTC | CASSQEGRLAAQETQYF
TRBJ1-1 | TRBV27 | . | TRBD1 | TGTGCCAGCAGTTATACAGGGGGCGCCGGTAGCACTGAAGCTTTCTTT | CASSYTGGAGSTEAFF
TRBJ1-1 | TRBV12-5 | . | . | TGTGCTAGTGGGACGACAGTTTACACTGAAGCTTTCTTT | CASGTTVYTEAFF
TRBJ2-1 | TRBV29-1 | . | TRBD1 | TGCAGCGTGGTGGGACAGCTCCAGAGCTCCTACAATGAGCAGTTCTTC | CSVVGQLQSSYNEQFF
TRBJ2-5 | TRBV2 | . | . | TGTGCCAGCAGTCCCCCGGGGTCAGAAGAGACCCAGTACTTC | CASSPPGSEETQYF
TRBJ1-5 | TRBV27 | . | . | TGTGCCAGCAGTTTACTGCAGGGATTTAATCAGCCCCAGCATTTT | CASSLLQGFNQPQHF
TRBJ2-7 | TRBV29-1 | few | . | TGCAGCGTTGAGATAGGGGGCTCCTACGAGCAGTACTTC | CSVEIGGSYEQYF
TRBJ1-1 | TRBV29-1 | . | . | TGCAGCGTTGAAGCGGATAGGAGAATGAACACTGAAGCTTTCTTT | CSVEADRRMNTEAFF
TRBJ2-2 | TRBV7-9 | . | TRBD1 | TGTGCCATCCTTGGACAGGGGGCCGGGGAGCTGTTTTTT | CAILGQGAGELFF
TRBJ2-2 | TRBV9 | . | TRBD2 | TGTGCCAGCAGCCCTTTAGGGGTGGCGGGAGTTCGGACCGGGGAGCTGTTTTTT | CASSPLGVAGVRTGELFF
TRBJ1-1 | TRBV11-3 | . | . | TGTGCCACCTTACAGGGTGACAAGAACACTGAAGCTTTCTTT | CATLQGDKNTEAFF
TRBJ1-2 | TRBV2 | . | . | TGTGCCAGCAGCGGACAGCAGTTCTATGGCTACACCTTC | CASSGQQFYGYTF
TRBJ1-2 | TRBV27 | . | . | TGTGCCAGCAGTTTATCGAAAGGGGGACACCCCCGGGTCGAATTC | CASSLSKGGHPRVEF
TRBJ2-5 | TRBV3-1/TRBV3-2 | . | TRBD1 | TGTGCCAGCAGACCCGGGACAGGGGGCATGGGAGAGACCCAGTACTTC | CASRPGTGGMGETQYF
TRBJ2-3 | TRBV5-4 | . | . | TGTGCCAGCAGCTTGGGGCTCAGACAGGCAACCTCGGATACGCAGTATTTT | CASSLGLRQATSDTQYF
TRBJ1-3 | TRBV10-3 | . | . | TGTGCCATCAGTGAGTCGAGGCTGATCTCTGGAAACACCATATATTTT | CAISESRLISGNTIYF
TRBJ2-4 | TRBV4-3 | . | TRBD2 | TGCGCCAGCAGCCAATGGCTTAGCGGGAGTGCCAAAAACATTCAGTACTTC | CASSQWLSGSAKNIQYF
TRBJ1-2 | TRBV5-4 | . | TRBD1 | TGTGCCAGCAGCTCCGGGACAGGGGGCTATGGCTACACCTTC | CASSSGTGGYGYTF